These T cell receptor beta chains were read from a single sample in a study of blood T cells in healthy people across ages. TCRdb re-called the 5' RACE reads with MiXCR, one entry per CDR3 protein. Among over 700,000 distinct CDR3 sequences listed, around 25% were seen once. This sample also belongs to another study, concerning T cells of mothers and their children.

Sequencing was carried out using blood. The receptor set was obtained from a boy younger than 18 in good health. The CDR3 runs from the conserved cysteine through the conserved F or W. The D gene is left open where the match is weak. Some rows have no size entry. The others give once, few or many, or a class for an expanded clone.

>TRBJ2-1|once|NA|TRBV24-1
CATNHQGAPYNEQFF
TGTGCCACCAATCATCAGGGAGCTCCCTACAATGAGCAGTTCTTC
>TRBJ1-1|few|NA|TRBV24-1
CATSDLRGVDTEAFF
TGTGCCACCAGTGATTTAAGGGGGGTTGACACTGAAGCTTTCTTT
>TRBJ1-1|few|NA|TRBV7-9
CASSSVGEAFF
TGTGCCAGCAGCTCCGTCGGTGAAGCTTTCTTT
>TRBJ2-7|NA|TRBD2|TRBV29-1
CSVGGLTGLALEQYF
TGCAGCGTTGGAGGACTTACGGGACTAGCACTCGAGCAGTACTTC
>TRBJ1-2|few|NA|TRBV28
CASRPQGTPYGYTF
TGTGCCAGCAGACCTCAGGGGACACCCTATGGCTACACCTTC
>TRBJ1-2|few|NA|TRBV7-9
CASSLNGYTF
TGTGCCAGCAGCTTGAATGGCTACACCTTC
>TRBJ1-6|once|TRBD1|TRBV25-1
CASRAGGADRSPLHF
TGTGCCAGCAGGGCAGGGGGCGCCGATCGTTCACCCCTCCACTTT
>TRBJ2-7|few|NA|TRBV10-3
CAISGIRGESYEQYF
TGTGCCATCAGTGGTATCAGGGGAGAATCCTACGAGCAGTACTTC
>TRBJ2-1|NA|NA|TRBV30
CAWSVQRNEQFF
TGTGCCTGGAGTGTACAAAGGAATGAGCAGTTCTTC
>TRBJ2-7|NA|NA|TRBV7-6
CASSPEVAGQGYEQYF
TGTGCCAGCAGTCCCGAGGTGGCAGGGCAAGGCTACGAGCAGTACTTC
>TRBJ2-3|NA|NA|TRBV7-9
CASSLFSVSTDTQYF
TGTGCCAGCAGCTTATTCTCTGTGAGCACAGATACGCAGTATTTT
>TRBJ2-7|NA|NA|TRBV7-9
CATSGTGASEQYF
TGTGCCACTAGCGGGACAGGAGCTTCCGAGCAGTACTTC
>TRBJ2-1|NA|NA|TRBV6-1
CASSPLGGGYNEQFF
TGTGCCAGCAGTCCCCTGGGGGGTGGGTACAATGAGCAGTTCTTC
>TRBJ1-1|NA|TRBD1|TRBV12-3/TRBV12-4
CASSFTGGYTEAFF
TGTGCCAGCAGTTTTACAGGGGGGTACACTGAAGCTTTCTTT
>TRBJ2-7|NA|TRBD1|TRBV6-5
CASSYSPGTGYEQYF
TGTGCCAGCAGTTACTCTCCAGGGACAGGGTACGAGCAGTACTTC
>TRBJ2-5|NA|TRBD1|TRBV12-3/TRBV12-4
CASTMTGMETQYF
TGTGCCAGCACCATGACAGGGATGGAGACCCAGTACTTC
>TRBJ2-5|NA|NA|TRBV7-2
CASSPWRGEETQYF
TGTGCCAGCAGCCCCTGGCGAGGGGAAGAGACCCAGTACTTC
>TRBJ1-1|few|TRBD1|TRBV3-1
CASSQGGQVMNTEAFF
TGTGCCAGCAGCCAAGGGGGACAGGTCATGAACACTGAAGCTTTCTTT
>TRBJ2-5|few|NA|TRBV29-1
CSTVGGRQETQYF
TGCAGCACCGTTGGGGGCCGGCAAGAGACCCAGTACTTC
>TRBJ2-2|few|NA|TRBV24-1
CATSDPEPNTGELFF
TGTGCCACCAGTGATCCCGAACCTAACACCGGGGAGCTGTTTTTT
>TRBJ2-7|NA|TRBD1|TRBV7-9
CASSSIQGNPIYEQYF
TGTGCCAGCAGCTCGATACAGGGGAATCCTATCTACGAGCAGTACTTC
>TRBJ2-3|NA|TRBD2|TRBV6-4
CASSDSAGGRDTQYF
TGTGCCAGCAGTGACTCAGCGGGAGGGCGGGATACGCAGTATTTT
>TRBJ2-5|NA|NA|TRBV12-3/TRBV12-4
CASRPGRKQETQYF
TGTGCCAGCAGGCCCGGGCGGAAACAAGAGACCCAGTACTTC
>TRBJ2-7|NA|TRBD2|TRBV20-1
CSARDHGTIRHEQYF
TGCAGTGCTAGAGATCACGGGACTATCCGTCACGAGCAGTACTTC
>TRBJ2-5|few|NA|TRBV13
CASSPKMEETQYF
TGTGCCAGCAGCCCCAAAATGGAGGAGACCCAGTACTTC
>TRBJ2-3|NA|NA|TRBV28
CAVQPTRRDTQYF
TGTGCCGTGCAACCAACTAGAAGAGATACGCAGTATTTT
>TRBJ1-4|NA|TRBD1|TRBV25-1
CASSEGQGVEKLFF
TGTGCCAGCAGTGAAGGACAGGGGGTCGAAAAACTGTTTTTT
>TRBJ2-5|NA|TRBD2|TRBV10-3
CASGLAGDQETQYF
TGTGCCTCCGGACTAGCGGGAGACCAAGAGACCCAGTACTTC
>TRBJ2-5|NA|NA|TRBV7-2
CASSQEQLEETQYF
TGTGCCAGCAGCCAGGAGCAGCTGGAAGAGACCCAGTACTTC
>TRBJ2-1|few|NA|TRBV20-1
CSASSSGDGNEQFF
TGCAGTGCTAGCAGCTCAGGTGATGGTAATGAGCAGTTCTTC
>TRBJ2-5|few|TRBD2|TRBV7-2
CASIHTSGGAVETQYF
TGTGCCAGCATCCACACTAGCGGGGGGGCTGTAGAGACCCAGTACTTC
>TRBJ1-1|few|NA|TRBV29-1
CSVEDQGGQAEAFF
TGCAGCGTTGAAGATCAAGGGGGTCAGGCTGAAGCTTTCTTT
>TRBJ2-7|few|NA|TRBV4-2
CASSQAWGAPYEQYF
TGTGCCAGCAGCCAAGCTTGGGGCGCGCCGTACGAGCAGTACTTC
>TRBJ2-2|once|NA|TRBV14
CASSQYAYTPGELFF
TGTGCCAGCAGCCAATACGCCTATACGCCCGGGGAGCTGTTTTTT
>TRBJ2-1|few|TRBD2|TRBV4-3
CASSYGGAGDIYNEQFF
TGCGCCAGCAGCTACGGGGGAGCGGGGGATATTTACAATGAGCAGTTCTTC
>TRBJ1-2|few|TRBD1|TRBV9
CASSDRDRVGYTF
TGTGCCAGCAGCGACCGGGACAGGGTTGGCTACACCTTC
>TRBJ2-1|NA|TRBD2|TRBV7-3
CASSLKLSGRGDEQFF
TGTGCCAGCAGCTTAAAATTGAGCGGGAGGGGCGATGAGCAGTTCTTC
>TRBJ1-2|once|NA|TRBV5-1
CASSEIEAHNYGYTF
TGCGCCAGCAGCGAAATCGAGGCCCATAACTATGGCTACACCTTC
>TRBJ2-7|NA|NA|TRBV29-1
CSVEYSQYEQYF
TGCAGCGTTGAGTACAGTCAATACGAGCAGTACTTC
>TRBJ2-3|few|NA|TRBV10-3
CAISESLDTQYF
TGTGCCATCAGTGAGTCATTGGATACGCAGTATTTT
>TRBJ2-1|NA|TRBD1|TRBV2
CASSEAGTESFYNEQFF
TGTGCCAGCAGTGAAGCGGGGACAGAAAGCTTCTACAATGAGCAGTTCTTC
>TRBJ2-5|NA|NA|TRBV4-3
CASSQGHLQETQYF
TGCGCCAGCAGCCAAGGACACCTCCAAGAGACCCAGTACTTC
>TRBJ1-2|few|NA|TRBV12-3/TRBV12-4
CASSGTALFYGYTF
TGTGCCAGCAGTGGGACCGCACTGTTCTATGGCTACACCTTC
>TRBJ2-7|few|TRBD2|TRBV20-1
CSARGTSGGYSYEQYF
TGCAGTGCTAGAGGCACTAGCGGGGGATATTCCTACGAGCAGTACTTC
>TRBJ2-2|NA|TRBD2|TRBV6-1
CASSVAGPNTGELFF
TGTGCCAGCAGTGTAGCGGGGCCGAACACCGGGGAGCTGTTTTTT
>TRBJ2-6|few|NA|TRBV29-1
CSVAGESSGANVLTF
TGCAGCGTTGCGGGGGAGAGCTCTGGGGCCAACGTCCTGACTTTC
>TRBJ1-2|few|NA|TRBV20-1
CSARDLGGLNYGYTF
TGCAGTGCTAGAGATTTAGGGGGTTTGAACTATGGCTACACCTTC